This is a list of T cell receptor beta chains from one sample in a study of blood T cell repertoires in COVID-19. Clones were read by immunoSEQ multiplex PCR, and TCRdb kept only the in-frame ones, dropping some. The data contain around 170,000 clones, roughly nine tenths of them singletons. Input material: peripheral blood. These receptors came from a woman in her 30s with active or convalescent COVID-19. The CDR3 runs from the conserved cysteine through the conserved F or W. The order of the fields is CDR3 protein, CDR3 length, V gene.

cdr3_aa: CASSEQAGGRDTQYF; cdr3_length: 15; v_call: TRBV6-4
cdr3_aa: CASSATGNEKLFF; cdr3_length: 13; v_call: TRBV28
cdr3_aa: CASSPPTRQGINTEAFF; cdr3_length: 17; v_call: TRBV18
cdr3_aa: CASSQGPFRDRGNYGYTF; cdr3_length: 18; v_call: TRBV3-1/TRBV3-2
cdr3_aa: CASSLEAPEAFF; cdr3_length: 12; v_call: TRBV11-3
cdr3_aa: CAWSVGPHQPQHF; cdr3_length: 13; v_call: TRBV30
cdr3_aa: CASRKNLLVSGNTIYF; cdr3_length: 16; v_call: TRBV5-5
cdr3_aa: CASREDRGGTEAFF; cdr3_length: 14; v_call: TRBV6-5
cdr3_aa: CASSSPRPMNTEAFF; cdr3_length: 15; v_call: TRBV7-9
cdr3_aa: CATSRDGDFSYEQYF; cdr3_length: 15; v_call: TRBV15
cdr3_aa: CASRLTSDPYNEQFF; cdr3_length: 15; v_call: TRBV6-5
cdr3_aa: CASSSHRDRVYDYTF; cdr3_length: 15; v_call: TRBV7-9